This passage covers 27 T cell receptor beta chains from one sample sequenced in a study of T cell clonality in common variable immunodeficiency. The assay was immunoSEQ multiplex PCR, and TCRdb's table has in-frame clones only and misses some. There are 40,000 to 50,000 clones in the sample, none observed a single time. Sample: peripheral blood mononuclear cells. Receptor source: a person aged 18 to 70 in good health.

This clone showed up many times. The DNA ends 3 residues before the CDR3 does, and the rest of the CDR3 is filled in from the germline J gene. This chain connects TRBV6-2 or TRBV6-3 to TRBJ2-2, with D perhaps TRBD1 (5 bases). The CDR3 is 14 residues long. Germline assignment: CDR1 MNHEY and CDR2 SVGEGT. CDR3 DNA, as far as it was read: TGTGCCAGCAGACCGATTTCTGGGGCCAACGTG. It specifies CASRPISGANV. The full-length CDR3 reads as CASRPISGANVLFF.

This clone is termed medium-sized. CDR3 protein: CSGQPSLKDTQYF. Partial CDR3 DNA: TGCAGCGGACAACCCTCACTGAAAGATACG. This chain links TRBV29-1 with TRBJ2-3; D not resolved. The missing CDR3 end, 3 residues past where the read stops, is filled in from the germline J gene. The CDR3 runs 13 residues. V was cut by 7 bases and J by 5 bases, with 16 bases left in between. The germline V gene encodes CDR1 SQVTM and CDR2 ANQGSEA.

This clone showed up many times. The read finishes 3 residues shy of the CDR3 end, and the germline J gene is used to complete it. V and J are TRBV20-1 and TRBJ1-5; 7 positions match TRBD1. The V segment lost 5 bases and the J segment 0 bases; nucleotides outside the gene matches: 4. This CDR3 comprises 14 residues. Germline V gives CDR1 DFQATT, CDR2 SNEGSKA (reference sequence). Here the CDR3 reads CSAEGADSNQPQHF. The DNA read from the CDR3 is TGCAGTGCTGAGGGGGCGGATAGCAATCAGCCC.

This clone was counted at least ten times. The read halts 3 residues ahead of the CDR3 end, with the missing end drawn from the germline J gene. The V and J genes are TRBV5-6 and TRBJ2-3; D remains unclear. Germline V CDR1 and CDR2: SGHDT, YYEEEE. The CDR3 length is 12 residues. V shed 4 bases and J shed 5 bases, with 8 bases lying between them. The CDR3 spells CASSLRVDTQYF. The sequenced part of the CDR3 DNA is TGTGCCAGCAGCCTACGAGTAGATACG.

This clone was counted many times. The read is 3 residues too short to cover the CDR3 end, so that end is filled in from the germline J gene. The chain uses TRBV30 and TRBJ2-2; D is ambiguous. This CDR3 has 13 residues. CDR1 GTSNPN and CDR2 SVGIG come from the germline V gene (reference sequence). The CDR3 spells CAWSGSVGEKLFF. Incomplete CDR3 DNA: TGTGCCTGGAGCGGCAGCGTGGGTGAAAAG.

This clone was detected ten times or more. The read is 3 residues too short to cover the CDR3 end, so that end is filled in from the germline J gene. The gene calls are TRBV5-6 and TRBJ1-6; TRBD1 might be the D (5 bases). This CDR3 is built from 14 residues. Trimming took off 0 bases at V and 9 bases at J, with 10 bases between the two ends. Germline CDR1 reads SGHDT; CDR2 reads YYEEEE. The covered CDR3 bases are TGTGCCAGCAGCTTGGAGGGGATGGGTTCACCC. Protein sequence: CASSLEGMGSP. The entire CDR3 sequence reads CASSLEGMGSPLHF.

This clone was seen many times. The read ends 3 residues before the CDR3 terminus; that terminus is restored from the germline J gene. The genes are TRBV2 and TRBJ1-5; 9 positions match TRBD1. Germline V gene lookup returns CDR1 SNHLY and CDR2 FYNNEI. The junction had 7 bases not matched to a gene; V was cut back by 8 bases and J by 2 bases. The CDR3 is 15 residues long. The DNA read from the CDR3 is TGTGCCAGCCTAGAACAGGGGGCTGGCAATCAGCCC. Residues: CASLEQGAGNQP. The entire CDR3 protein is CASLEQGAGNQPQHF.

Many counts were recorded for this clone. The CDR3 end is not reached by the read, which stops 3 residues before it; the germline J gene fills it in. This sequence joins TRBV12-3 or TRBV12-4 and TRBJ2-2; D might be TRBD1 (7 bases). CDR3 length: 18 amino acids. Partial CDR3 DNA: TGTGCCAGCAGTTGGGCGGGACAGACAAACTCTGGGGCCAACGTG. Translation gives CASSWAGQTNSGANV. The complete CDR3 reads CASSWAGQTNSGANVLFF.

This clone was seen repeatedly, ten times or more. The read ends 3 residues early relative to the CDR3; the germline J gene fills the gap. V usage is TRBV4-1 and J usage is TRBJ1-6, with D uncertain. The CDR3 sequence is 13 residues long. CDR1 and CDR2 (germline): MGHRA, YSYEKL. Trimming took off 1 base at V and 9 bases at J, with 7 bases between the two ends. The DNA read from the CDR3 is TGCGCCAGCAGCCAAGTGGTCAGTTCACCC. Its protein product is CASSQVVSSP. The whole CDR3 protein reads CASSQVVSSPLHF.

This clone was found many times. From the germline J gene comes the end of the CDR3, since the read stops 3 residues before it. The V and J genes are TRBV2 and TRBJ1-2, with D unclear. The CDR3 loop spans 13 amino acids. CDR1 is SNHLY and CDR2 is FYNNEI in the germline V gene. CDR3 DNA, as far as it was read: TGTGCCAGCAGCAGATGGGTTGAGGGCGGC. Translation gives CASSRWVEGG. The entire CDR3 protein reads CASSRWVEGGYTF. The full variable domain, rest sourced from reference TRBV2 and TRBJ1-2, is EPEVTQTPSHQVTQMGQEVILRCVPISNHLYFYWYRQILGQKVEFLVSFYNNEISEKSEIFDDQFSVERPDGSNFTLKIRSTKLEDSAMYFCASSRWVEGGYTFGSGTRLTVV.

As to this clone: The CDR3 goes on 3 residues after the read ends, and that part is filled in from the germline J gene. The chain is built from TRBV4-2 and TRBJ2-7; 8 bases agree with TRBD2. The CDR3 covers 15 residues. The V gene's germline CDR1 is LGHNA and CDR2 YNFKEQ. Germline trimming cut 5 bases from V and 4 bases from J; bases unmatched to any gene: 10. CDR3 sequence: CASSEVARGGYEQYF. The covered CDR3 bases are TGTGCCAGCAGCGAAGTAGCTCGGGGGGGATACGAG.

The sample holds many counts of this clone. The sequenced fragment ends 3 residues before the CDR3 boundary, so the rest is inferred from the germline J gene. The V and J genes are TRBV7-9 and TRBJ2-7; D is perhaps TRBD1 (5 bases). Germline-derived CDR1 and CDR2 are SEHNR and FQNEAQ (reference sequence). V dropped 1 base and J dropped 3 bases, with 10 bases sitting between them. The CDR3 consists of 14 residues. Incomplete CDR3 DNA: TGTGCCAGCAGCTTAGGACAGCCCCTCTACGAG. Its translation: CASSLGQPLYE. The whole CDR3 reads CASSLGQPLYEQYF.

This clone occurred a few times. The read is 3 residues too short to cover the CDR3 end, so that end is filled in from the germline J gene. This chain joins TRBV7-8 and TRBJ1-1; D gene ambiguous. This CDR3 spans 14 amino acids. Germline-derived CDR1 and CDR2 are SGHVS and FQNEAQ. V gave up 3 bases and J gave up 4 bases, with 12 bases separating them. Incomplete CDR3 DNA: TGTGCCAGCAGCTTCGCAGCCGAGGGCACTGAA. It is translated as CASSFAAEGTE. The full CDR3 sequence reads CASSFAAEGTEAFF.

This clone has a count of ten or more. With the read ending 3 residues before the CDR3 end, the germline J gene is used to fill in that end. The V gene is TRBV20-1, the J gene TRBJ2-3; no firm D call. The germline gives CDR1 DFQATT, CDR2 SNEGSKA (reference sequence). The ends were cut back, 6 bases at V and 2 bases at J, with 18 bases in the middle. The CDR3 extends over 15 amino acids. The covered CDR3 bases are TGCAGTGCCCTAATGGCCCAAGGGTACACAGATACG. It yields the protein CSALMAQGYTDT. The full CDR3 protein is CSALMAQGYTDTQYF.

The table lists this clone with many counts. The CDR3 extends 3 residues past the end of the read, so its final part is completed from the germline J gene. The V gene is TRBV7-2, the J gene TRBJ2-7, with a weak D call TRBD1 (6 bases). The V end was cut by 2 bases, the J end by 5 bases, with 10 bases between. This CDR3 is built from 13 residues. CDR1 is SGHTA and CDR2 is FQGNSA in the germline V gene. CDR3 sequence reads: CASSLLQGHEQYF. CDR3 bases read: TGTGCCAGCAGCTTACTACAGGGCCACGAG.

The table lists this clone with many counts. The read is 3 residues too short to cover the CDR3 end, so that end is filled in from the germline J gene. This rearrangement joins TRBV7-6 to TRBJ1-5; TRBD1 agrees at 7 bases. Germline V gene data show CDR1 as SGHVS and CDR2 as FNYEAQ. Trimming cost V 5 bases and J 3 bases; bases outside gene matches: 4. CDR3 length: 14 amino acids. The CDR3 bases that were read are TGTGCCAGCAGCCGAGACAGGGACAATCAGCCC. It specifies CASSRDRDNQP. The whole CDR3 region reads CASSRDRDNQPQHF.

Many counts were recorded for this clone. The read stops 3 residues short of the end of the CDR3; the missing end is completed from the germline J gene. The rearrangement uses TRBV7-9 and TRBJ1-4; D not resolved. CDR3 length equals 15 residues. Germline assignment: CDR1 SEHNR and CDR2 FQNEAQ (reference sequence). The ends were cut back, 0 bases at V and 7 bases at J, with 12 bases in the middle. The CDR3 region is CASSLAIGTGEKLFF. Partial CDR3 DNA: TGTGCCAGCAGCTTAGCTATCGGTACCGGTGAAAAA.

This clone was detected many times. The read comes to an end 3 residues before the CDR3 does, leaving the germline J gene to fill in the end. The chain links TRBV28 to TRBJ2-7; 9 positions agree with TRBD1. This CDR3 contains 15 residues. With V trimmed by 4 bases and J by 5 bases, 9 bases remained unmatched. The V gene's germline CDR1 is MDHEN and CDR2 SYDVKM. This chain's CDR3 is CASSSPTGGNNEQYF. Incomplete CDR3 DNA: TGTGCCAGCAGTTCCCCGACAGGGGGAAACAACGAG.

This clone has a count of ten or more. The DNA ends 3 residues before the CDR3 does, and the rest of the CDR3 is filled in from the germline J gene. The chain combines TRBV2 with TRBJ2-1; 10 positions match TRBD2. The germline gives CDR1 SNHLY, CDR2 FYNNEI. CDR3 length equals 17 residues. V shed 4 bases and J 2 bases; nucleotides not matched to a gene: 8. The CDR3 DNA, read in part, is TGTGCCAGCAGTGCCATAAGCGGGGGGGCAGCCTACAATGAG. Its protein is CASSAISGGAAYNE. The whole CDR3 protein is CASSAISGGAAYNEQFF.

This clone was seen many times. The read gets to within 3 residues of the CDR3 end, and the germline J gene fills in the rest. The V gene is TRBV29-1, the J gene TRBJ2-7, with TRBD1 matching 8 bases. J lost 3 bases, V lost 4 bases, and 5 bases had no gene match. This CDR3 is built from 13 residues. Germline CDR1 reads SQVTM; CDR2 reads ANQGSEA. CDR3 residues: CSVAPTGGYEQYF. Partial CDR3 DNA: TGCAGCGTTGCCCCTACAGGGGGCTACGAG.

This clone has a count of ten or more. The CDR3 goes on 3 residues after the read ends, and that part is filled in from the germline J gene. The chain couples TRBV20-1 to TRBJ2-1, with D perhaps TRBD1 (6 bases). V dropped 0 bases and J dropped 0 bases, with 9 bases sitting between them. The V gene's germline CDR1 is DFQATT and CDR2 SNEGSKA (reference sequence). The CDR3 sequence is 15 residues long. The part of the CDR3 DNA that was read is TGCAGTGCTAGAGATAGGACAGACTCCTACAATGAG. This gives the protein CSARDRTDSYNE. The whole CDR3 protein is CSARDRTDSYNEQFF.

In the case of this clone: Coverage ceases 3 residues before the CDR3 finishes, and the germline J gene fills in the end. The chain is built from TRBV7-9 and TRBJ1-1; a weak D match, TRBD1 (5 bases). CDR1 and CDR2 from the germline V gene are SEHNR and FQNEAQ (reference sequence). V lost 5 bases and J lost 2, with 12 bases in between. The CDR3 has 14 amino acids. The covered CDR3 bases are TGTGCCAGCAGCGGGTACGACAGAAACACTGAA. Protein product: CASSGYDRNTE. The full CDR3 reads CASSGYDRNTEAFF.

As regards this clone: The observed sequence ends 3 residues before the CDR3 terminus, with the missing tail filled in from the germline J gene. This rearrangement joins TRBV19 to TRBJ2-3, with 10 positions matching TRBD1. CDR1 and CDR2 (germline): LNHDA, SQIVND (reference sequence). This CDR3 is built from 15 residues. The DNA read from the CDR3 is TGTGCCAGTAGTAGGGGGACAGGGGTCGGTCAGCCG. Its protein product is CASSRGTGVGQP. The entire CDR3 protein is CASSRGTGVGQPQYF.

This clone was recorded many times. The CDR3 extends 3 residues past the end of the read, so its final part is completed from the germline J gene. This chain uses TRBV30 with TRBJ2-2; possibly TRBD2 for D (7 bases). The germline gives CDR1 GTSNPN, CDR2 SVGIG (reference sequence). The CDR3 contains 15 residues. The V end was cut by 2 bases, the J end by 4 bases, with 14 bases between. The CDR3 DNA, read in part, is TGTGCCTGGAGTCCCAACCGGGGGGCCACCGGGGAG. As protein: CAWSPNRGATGE. The entire CDR3 sequence reads CAWSPNRGATGELFF.

This clone was detected many times. Read sequence stops 3 residues before the CDR3 end, and the germline J gene provides the missing end. The chain links TRBV19 to TRBJ2-3; TRBD1 might be the D (7 bases). The CDR3 is 11 residues long. V lost 8 bases and J 8 bases, leaving 11 bases between the germline ends. Germline CDR1 LNHDA, CDR2 SQIVND (reference sequence). The DNA read from the CDR3 is TGTGCCAGTGACCAGGGGGGTACG. Translation gives CASDQGGT. The complete CDR3 protein is CASDQGGTQYF.

This clone was picked up many times. The CDR3 extends 3 residues past the end of the read, so its final part is completed from the germline J gene. The chain couples TRBV7-2 to TRBJ2-2; possibly TRBD2 for D (5 bases). Germline CDR1 and CDR2: SGHTA and FQGNSA. The CDR3 runs to 15 residues. Deletions cut 1 base from V and 2 bases from J, with 8 bases between. The CDR3 is CASSLVDYNTGELFF. The covered CDR3 bases are TGTGCCAGCAGCTTAGTTGACTATAACACCGGGGAG.

There are many counts of this clone. Coverage ceases 3 residues before the CDR3 finishes, and the germline J gene fills in the end. The rearrangement joins TRBV11-1 to TRBJ1-1; 7 bases match TRBD1. Trimming took 7 bases from V and 4 from J; bases not matched to a gene: 3. Per the germline V gene, CDR1 is SGHAT and CDR2 is FQDESV (reference sequence). This CDR3 spans 12 amino acids. The CDR3 sequence is CASNRGPTEAFF. The CDR3 DNA, read in part, is TGTGCCAGCAACAGGGGTCCCACTGAA.